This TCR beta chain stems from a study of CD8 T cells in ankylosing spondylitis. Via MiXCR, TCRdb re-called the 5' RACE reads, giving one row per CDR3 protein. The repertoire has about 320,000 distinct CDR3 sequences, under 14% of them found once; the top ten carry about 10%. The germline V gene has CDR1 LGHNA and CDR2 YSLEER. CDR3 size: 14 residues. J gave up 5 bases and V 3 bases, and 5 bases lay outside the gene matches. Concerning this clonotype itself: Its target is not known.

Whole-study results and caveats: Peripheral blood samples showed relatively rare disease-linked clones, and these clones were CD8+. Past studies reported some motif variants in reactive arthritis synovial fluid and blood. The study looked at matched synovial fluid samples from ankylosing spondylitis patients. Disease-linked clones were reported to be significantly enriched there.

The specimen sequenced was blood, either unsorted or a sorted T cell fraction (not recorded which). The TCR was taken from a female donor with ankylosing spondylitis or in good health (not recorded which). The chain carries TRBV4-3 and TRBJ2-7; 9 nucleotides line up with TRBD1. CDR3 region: CASSHPDRGDEQYF. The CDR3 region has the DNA TGCGCCAGCAGCCATCCCGACAGGGGGGACGAGCAGTACTTC.